The 7 T cell receptor beta chains below were found in one sample sequenced in a study of blood T cell repertoires in COVID-19. The assay was immunoSEQ multiplex PCR, and TCRdb's table has in-frame clones only and misses some. The sample contains about 40,000 clones, about 79% of which appear only once. Sequencing was done on a sample of peripheral blood. These receptors were collected from a woman aged 55-70 years with acute or convalescent COVID-19.

This chain links TRBV19 with TRBJ1-2; the match to TRBD1 covers 11 bases. This CDR3 is built from 17 residues. V lost 4 bases, J lost 4 bases, and 11 bases stayed unmatched. Germline CDR1 and CDR2: LNHDA and SQIVND (reference sequence). The CDR3 loop is CASSTQVGTGGIYGYTF. CDR3 DNA: TGTGCCAGTAGTACTCAGGTTGGGACAGGGGGTATCTATGGCTACACCTTC.

This clone was observed a few times. The gene calls are TRBV19 and TRBJ2-1; 7 positions match TRBD1. Trimming took 7 bases from V and 2 from J; bases not matched to a gene: 8. This CDR3 contains 15 residues. The germline gives CDR1 LNHDA, CDR2 SQIVND (reference sequence). CDR3 loop: CASTYGTVAYNEQFF. For the CDR3, the DNA is TGTGCCAGTACATACGGGACAGTAGCCTACAATGAGCAGTTCTTC.

This chain links TRBV7-8 with TRBJ1-1; tentatively, D is TRBD1 (6 bases). Trimming cost V 3 bases and J 6 bases, with 26 bases left between them. The CDR3 length is 18 residues. In germline, CDR1 is SGHVS, CDR2 FQNEAQ. CDR3 nucleotides: TGTGCCAGCAGCTTTATCGATAGTAACACAGGGAGAAGGCCTGAAGCTTTCTTT. Translated, it gives CASSFIDSNTGRRPEAFF. Complete variable domain (other parts from reference TRBV7-8 and TRBJ1-1): GAGVSQSPRYKVAKRGQDVALRCDPISGHVSLFWYQQALGQGPEFLTYFQNEAQLDKSGLPSDRFFAERPEGSVSTLKIQRTQQEDSAVYLCASSFIDSNTGRRPEAFFGQGTRLTVV.

The rearrangement links TRBV28 to TRBJ1-5; 7 bases line up with TRBD1. This CDR3 has 15 residues. The V gene end was trimmed by 3 bases and the J gene end by 4 bases; junction bases not matched to a gene: 6. Germline assignment: CDR1 MDHEN and CDR2 SYDVKM. This CDR3 is CASSFQQGTNQPQHF. CDR3 sequence (DNA): TGTGCCAGCAGTTTTCAACAGGGGACAAATCAGCCCCAGCATTTT. The full variable domain, its missing parts supplied by reference TRBV28 and TRBJ1-5, is DVKVTQSSRYLVKRTGEKVFLECVQDMDHENMFWYRQDPGLGLRLIYFSYDVKMKEKGDIPEGYSVSREKKERFSLILESASTNQTSMYLCASSFQQGTNQPQHFGDGTRLSIL.

In this sample, this clone turned up a few times. The CDR3 protein is CASNDRGRTNEKLFF. Here the CDR3 DNA reads TGTGCCAGTAATGACAGGGGTAGGACTAATGAAAAACTGTTTTTT. The chain joins TRBV19 to TRBJ1-4; 8 bases are a match to TRBD1. Losses at the gene ends were 7 bases for V and 2 bases for J; bases not matched to a gene: 6. CDR1 is LNHDA, CDR2 SQIVND, per germline (reference sequence). The CDR3 consists of 15 residues.

This rearrangement joins TRBV21-1 to TRBJ2-7; the table's D gene call, TRBD1, was not cross checked with the DNA. TRBV21-1 is deemed a pseudogene. The length of the CDR3 is 16 residues. CDR3 in amino acids: CASSKDPGTGLDEQYF. Here the CDR3 DNA reads TGTGCCAGCAGCAAAGATCCTGGGACAGGGCTCGACGAGCAGTACTTC.

The V and J genes are TRBV6-1 and TRBJ2-6; the D gene is possibly TRBD1 (6 bases). V lost 2 bases to trimming and J lost 0 bases, with 17 bases between them. In germline, CDR1 is MNHNS, CDR2 SASEGT. This CDR3 has 19 residues. CDR3 nucleotide sequence: TGTGCCAGCAGTGAACCGTACAGGGAAGGGGCCTCTGGGGCCAACGTCCTGACTTTC. Protein product: CASSEPYREGASGANVLTF.